This T cell receptor beta chain was found in a study of graft-versus-host responses after intestinal transplantation. Trimming removed 0 bases from V and 4 bases from J; junction bases left unmatched: 8. The CDR3 loop spans 16 amino acids. Per the germline V gene, CDR1 is SGDLS and CDR2 is YYNGEE. Profiling relied on immunoSEQ multiplex PCR, and the TCRdb table lists in-frame clones only, not all of them. This table holds about 97,000 clones, 75% to 95% found once. Sequenced here: PBMCs, sampled 453 days after intestinal transplant. The clonotype was recovered from a human patient who received an intestinal transplant, so some T cells may come from the graft donor. The chain is built from TRBV9 and TRBJ1-2; 8 nucleotides align to TRBD1. The CDR3 DNA sequence: TGTGCCAGCAGCGTAGTCACTGGACAGGGCGGCTATGGCTACACCTTC. Encoded protein: CASSVVTGQGGYGYTF.